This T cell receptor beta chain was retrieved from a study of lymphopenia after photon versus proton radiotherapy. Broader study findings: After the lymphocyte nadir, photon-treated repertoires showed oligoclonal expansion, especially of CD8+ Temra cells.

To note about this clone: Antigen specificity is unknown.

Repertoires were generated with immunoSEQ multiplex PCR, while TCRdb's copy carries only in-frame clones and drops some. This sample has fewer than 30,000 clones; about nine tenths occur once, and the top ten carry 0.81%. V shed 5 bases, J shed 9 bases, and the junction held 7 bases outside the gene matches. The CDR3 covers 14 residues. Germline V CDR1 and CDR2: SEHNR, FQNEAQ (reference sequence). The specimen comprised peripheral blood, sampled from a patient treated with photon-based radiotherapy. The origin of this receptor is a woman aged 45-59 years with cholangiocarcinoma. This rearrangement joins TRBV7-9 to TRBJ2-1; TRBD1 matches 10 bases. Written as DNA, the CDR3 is TGTGCCAGCAGCGCCCAGACAGGGGGCGGTGAGCAGTTCTTC. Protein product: CASSAQTGGGEQFF.